This TCR beta chain was identified in a study of Ad26.COV2.S vaccination and SARS-CoV-2 variants. Sequencing used immunoSEQ multiplex PCR; TCRdb keeps in-frame clones, though not all of them. Counted here are approximately 300,000 clones, 85% occurring once; the ten biggest clones make up around 2.2%. The trim removed 7 bases at V and 5 bases at J, leaving 9 bases unmatched. This CDR3 has 14 residues. Germline assignment: CDR1 SQVTM and CDR2 ANQGSEA. Comment on this clone: Its antigen is not known.

The treatment here: over 15 received Ad26.COV2.S at low or high dose, single or two shots; roughly five received placebo; per-sample allocation not given. The investigators took samples on day 63 after the first vaccine or placebo injection. Study observations and caveats: The TCR-based breadth and depth measures might underestimate overall T cell responses.

The receptor comes from a person between 18 and 65 years old who received the Ad26.COV2.S COVID-19 vaccine or a placebo. The chain uses TRBV29-1 and TRBJ2-1; 9 positions match TRBD1. Sequences were derived from peripheral blood, sampled in a trial of Ad26.COV2.S vaccine versus placebo. CDR3 loop: CSGWDRAIDNEQFF. The CDR3 DNA reads TGCAGCGGATGGGACAGGGCTATCGACAATGAGCAGTTCTTC.